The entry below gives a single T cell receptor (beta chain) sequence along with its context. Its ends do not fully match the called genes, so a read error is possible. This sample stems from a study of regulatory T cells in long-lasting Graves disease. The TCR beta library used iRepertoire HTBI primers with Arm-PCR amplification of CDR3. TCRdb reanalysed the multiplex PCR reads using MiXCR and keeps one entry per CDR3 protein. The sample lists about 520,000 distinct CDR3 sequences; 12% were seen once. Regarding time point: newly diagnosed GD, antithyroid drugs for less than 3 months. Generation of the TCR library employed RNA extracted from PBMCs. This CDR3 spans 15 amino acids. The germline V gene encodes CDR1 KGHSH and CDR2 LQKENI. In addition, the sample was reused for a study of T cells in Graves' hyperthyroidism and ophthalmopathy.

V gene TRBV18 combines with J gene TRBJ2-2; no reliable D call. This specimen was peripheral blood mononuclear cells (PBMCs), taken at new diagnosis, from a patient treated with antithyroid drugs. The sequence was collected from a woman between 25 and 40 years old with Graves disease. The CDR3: CTSSPSDHNTGELFF. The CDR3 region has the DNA TGTACCAGCTCACCTTCGGACCACAACACCGGGGAGCTGTTTTTT. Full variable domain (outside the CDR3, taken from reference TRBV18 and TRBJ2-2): NAGVMQNPRHLVRRRGQEARLRCSPMKGHSHVYWYRQLPEEGLKFMVYLQKENIIDESGMPKERFSAEFPKEGPSILRIQQVVRGDSAAYFCTSSPSDHNTGELFFGEGSRLTVL.